The clone carrying this T cell receptor beta chain was seen a few times. For TCRbeta, the library was prepared with unique molecular identifiers. TCRdb passed the PCR reads through MiXCR, listing each CDR3 protein once. Of about 980,000 distinct CDR3 sequences detected, roughly 31% appear once; the ten largest clones hold roughly 28%. The sample originates from a study of T-cell reconstitution after alpha-beta-depleted transplantation in children. Germline V gene data show CDR1 as SGHRS and CDR2 as YFSETQ. Trimming took 0 bases from V and 0 from J, leaving 9 bases between them. The length of the CDR3 is 15 residues.

The V call is TRBV5-1, the J call TRBJ1-1; D uncertain. This specimen consisted of PBMCs, mostly from graft donor cells, obtained 360 days after TCRalphabeta/CD19-depleted stem cell transplant. The clonotype comes from a boy under three years old who had a stem cell transplant for SCID, so the T cells may come from the graft donor. CDR3 DNA: TGCGCCAGCAGCTTGGCCGGGAGTGTGAACACTGAAGCTTTCTTT. It encodes CASSLAGSVNTEAFF.